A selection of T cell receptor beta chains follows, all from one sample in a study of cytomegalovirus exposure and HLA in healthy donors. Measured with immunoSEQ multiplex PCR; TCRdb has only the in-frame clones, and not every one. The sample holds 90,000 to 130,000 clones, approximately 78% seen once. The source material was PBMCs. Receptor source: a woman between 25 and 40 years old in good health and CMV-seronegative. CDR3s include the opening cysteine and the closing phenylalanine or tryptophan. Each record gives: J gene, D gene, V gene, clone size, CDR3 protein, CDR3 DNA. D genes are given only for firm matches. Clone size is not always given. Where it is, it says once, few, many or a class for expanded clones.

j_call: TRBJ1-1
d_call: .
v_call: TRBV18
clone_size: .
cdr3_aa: CASSPSSNTEAFF
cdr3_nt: TGTGCCAGCTCACCTTCCTCGAACACTGAAGCTTTCTTT

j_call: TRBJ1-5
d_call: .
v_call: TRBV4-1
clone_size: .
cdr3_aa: CASSQDEGSQPQHF
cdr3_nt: TGCGCCAGCAGCCAAGACGAAGGGAGTCAGCCCCAGCATTTT

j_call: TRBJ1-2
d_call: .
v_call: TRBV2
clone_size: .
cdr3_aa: CASSDEFGYTF
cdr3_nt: TGTGCCAGCAGTGACGAGTTTGGCTACACCTTC

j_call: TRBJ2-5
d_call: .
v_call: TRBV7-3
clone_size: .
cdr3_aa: CASSSDRGETQYF
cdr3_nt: TGTGCCAGCAGCTCCGACCGGGGGGAGACCCAGTACTTC

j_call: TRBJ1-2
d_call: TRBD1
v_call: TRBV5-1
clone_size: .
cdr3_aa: CASSWGQGSGGYTF
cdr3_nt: TGCGCCAGCAGCTGGGGACAGGGATCGGGTGGCTACACCTTC

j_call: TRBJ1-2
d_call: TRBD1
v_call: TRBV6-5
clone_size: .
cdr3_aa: CASSYSTGQGYGYTF
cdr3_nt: TGTGCCAGCAGTTACTCAACAGGACAGGGGTATGGCTACACCTTC

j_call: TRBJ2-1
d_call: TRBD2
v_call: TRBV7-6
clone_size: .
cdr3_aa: CASSLFQRGGGNEQFF
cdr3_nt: TGTGCCAGCAGCTTATTCCAGCGGGGGGGCGGGAATGAGCAGTTCTTC

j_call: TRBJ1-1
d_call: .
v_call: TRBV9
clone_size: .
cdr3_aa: CASSVGQGRDTEAFF
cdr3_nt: TGTGCCAGCAGCGTAGGTCAGGGGCGGGACACTGAAGCTTTCTTT

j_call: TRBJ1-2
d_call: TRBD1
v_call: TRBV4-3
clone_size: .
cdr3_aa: CASSQDLTGYEGGDGGYTF
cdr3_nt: TGCGCCAGCAGCCAAGATCTAACAGGGTATGAAGGGGGCGATGGTGGCTACACCTTC

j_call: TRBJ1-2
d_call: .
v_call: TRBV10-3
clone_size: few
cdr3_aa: CAITPSPPGQRNGYTF
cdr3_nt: TGTGCCATCACCCCATCCCCGCCGGGACAAAGGAATGGCTACACCTTC

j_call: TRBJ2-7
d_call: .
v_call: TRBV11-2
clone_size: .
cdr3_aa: CASSLAVGAPYEQYF
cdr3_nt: TGTGCCAGCAGCTTAGCGGTGGGGGCCCCCTACGAGCAGTACTTC

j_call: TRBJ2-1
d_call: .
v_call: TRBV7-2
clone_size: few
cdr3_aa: CASSPNRAHYNEQFF
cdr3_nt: TGTGCCAGCAGCCCGAACAGGGCCCACTACAATGAGCAGTTCTTC

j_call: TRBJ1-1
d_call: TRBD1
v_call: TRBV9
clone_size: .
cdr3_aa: CASSVVGQLNTEAFF
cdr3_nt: TGTGCCAGCAGCGTAGTGGGACAGCTGAACACTGAAGCTTTCTTT

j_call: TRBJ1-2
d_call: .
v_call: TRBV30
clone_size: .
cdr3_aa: CAWVGNSAGENGYTF
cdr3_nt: TGTGCCTGGGTCGGTAATTCGGCAGGGGAAAATGGCTACACCTTC

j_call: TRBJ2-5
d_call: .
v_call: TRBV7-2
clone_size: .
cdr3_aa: CASSRVSLETQYF
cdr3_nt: TGTGCCAGCAGCCGGGTTTCCCTGGAGACCCAGTACTTC

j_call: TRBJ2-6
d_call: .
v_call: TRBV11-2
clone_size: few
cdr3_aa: CASSPYISGANVLTF
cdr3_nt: TGTGCCAGCAGCCCATACATCTCTGGGGCCAACGTCCTGACTTTC

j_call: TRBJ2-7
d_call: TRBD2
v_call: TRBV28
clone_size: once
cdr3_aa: CASKGGRAYEQYF
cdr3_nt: TGTGCCAGCAAGGGCGGGAGGGCCTACGAGCAGTACTTC

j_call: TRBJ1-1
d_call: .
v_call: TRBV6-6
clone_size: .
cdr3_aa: CASKFGGTEAFF
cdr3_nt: TGTGCCAGCAAGTTCGGGGGGACTGAAGCTTTCTTT

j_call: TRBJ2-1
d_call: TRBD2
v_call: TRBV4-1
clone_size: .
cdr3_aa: CASSQAGLAGGLGEQFF
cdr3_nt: TGCGCCAGCAGCCAAGCGGGACTAGCGGGAGGCCTGGGAGAGCAGTTCTTC

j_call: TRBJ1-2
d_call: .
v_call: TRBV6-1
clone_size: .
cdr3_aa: CASRRGGADYGYTF
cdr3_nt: TGTGCCAGCAGGAGGGGGGGGGCGGACTATGGCTACACCTTC

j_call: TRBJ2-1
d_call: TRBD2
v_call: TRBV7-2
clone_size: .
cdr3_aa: CASSYTGTSKFF
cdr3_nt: TGTGCCAGCAGCTATACCGGGACTAGTAAGTTCTTC

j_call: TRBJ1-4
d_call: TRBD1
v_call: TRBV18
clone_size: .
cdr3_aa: CASSPDRGDEKLFF
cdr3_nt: TGTGCCAGCTCACCGGACAGGGGAGACGAAAAACTGTTTTTT

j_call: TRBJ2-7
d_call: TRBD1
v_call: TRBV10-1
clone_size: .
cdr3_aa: CASSGDRAPYEQYF
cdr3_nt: TGCGCCAGCAGTGGAGACAGGGCCCCCTACGAGCAGTACTTC

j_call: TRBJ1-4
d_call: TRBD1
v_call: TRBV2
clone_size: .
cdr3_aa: CASSEASRGLFREKLFF
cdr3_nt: TGTGCCAGCAGTGAAGCGAGCAGGGGGCTATTTCGCGAAAAACTGTTTTTT

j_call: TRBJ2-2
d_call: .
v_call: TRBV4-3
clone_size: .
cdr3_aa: CASSQGRQGLAGELFF
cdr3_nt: TGCGCCAGCAGCCAAGGGCGCCAGGGTCTCGCCGGGGAGCTGTTTTTT

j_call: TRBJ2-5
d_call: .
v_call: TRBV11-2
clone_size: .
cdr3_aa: CASSTETRPRVETQYF
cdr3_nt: TGTGCCAGCAGCACCGAGACTCGGCCTAGAGTAGAGACCCAGTACTTC

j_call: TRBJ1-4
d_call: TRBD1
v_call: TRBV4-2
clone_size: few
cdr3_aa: CASSQDLQGYEKLFF
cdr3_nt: TGTGCCAGCAGCCAAGATCTACAGGGGTATGAAAAACTGTTTTTT

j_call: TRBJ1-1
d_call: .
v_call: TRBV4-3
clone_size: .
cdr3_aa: CASSQGYRVEDTEAFF
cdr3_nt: TGCGCCAGCAGCCAAGGTTACAGGGTGGAGGACACTGAAGCTTTCTTT

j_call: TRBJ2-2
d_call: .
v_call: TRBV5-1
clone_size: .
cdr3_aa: CASSLRSEGGFSRGTGELFF
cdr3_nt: TGCGCCAGCAGCCTCAGGAGCGAAGGGGGATTTTCGCGAGGGACCGGGGAGCTGTTTTTT

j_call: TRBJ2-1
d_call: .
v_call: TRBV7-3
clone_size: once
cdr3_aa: CASSLVSGPYNEQFF
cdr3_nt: TGTGCCAGCAGCTTAGTGAGCGGCCCATACAATGAGCAGTTCTTC

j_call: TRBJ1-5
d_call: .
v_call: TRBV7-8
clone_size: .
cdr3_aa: CASSPALVSNQPQHF
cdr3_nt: TGTGCCAGCAGCCCCGCTTTAGTTAGCAATCAGCCCCAGCATTTT

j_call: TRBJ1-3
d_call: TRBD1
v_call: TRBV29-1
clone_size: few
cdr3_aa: CSTTGTAGNTIYF
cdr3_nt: TGCAGCACCACCGGGACAGCCGGGAACACCATATATTTT